The sequence of this T cell receptor (beta chain) was determined in a study of shared clonotypes between healthy human individuals. Study-level findings and limits: The naive CD4 repertoires of a handful of donors were compared, and 5% to 6.5% of clonotypes were shared.

Concerning this clone itself: The antigen is unknown.

Assay used: immunoSEQ multiplex PCR; TCRdb lists only in-frame clones, some missing. Here the sample spans roughly 2 million clones, approximately 96% being singletons. This CDR3 has 14 residues. The junction had 9 bases not matched to a gene; V was cut back by 2 bases and J by 6 bases. Germline V CDR1 and CDR2: GTSNPN, SVGIG (reference sequence). Sequenced input: naive CD4+ T cells sorted from blood. Subset specified: CD45RA+ positively selected. This chain uses TRBV30 with TRBJ1-1; 7 nucleotides line up with TRBD1. The sequence derives from a man aged 18-30 years in good health. DNA of the CDR3: TGTGCCTGGAGTTCCAGGGGGTTAGTAGCTGAAGCTTTCTTT. Amino acids: CAWSSRGLVAEAFF.